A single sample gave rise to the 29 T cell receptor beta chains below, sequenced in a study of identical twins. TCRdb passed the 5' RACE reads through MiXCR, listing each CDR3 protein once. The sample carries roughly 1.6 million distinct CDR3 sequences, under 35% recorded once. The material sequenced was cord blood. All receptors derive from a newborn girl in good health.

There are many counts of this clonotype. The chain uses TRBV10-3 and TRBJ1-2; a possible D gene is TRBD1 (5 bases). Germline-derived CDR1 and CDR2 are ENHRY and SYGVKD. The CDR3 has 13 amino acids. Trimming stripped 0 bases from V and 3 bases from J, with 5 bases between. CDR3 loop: CAISESGHYGYTF. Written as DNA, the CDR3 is TGTGCCATCAGTGAGTCGGGACACTATGGCTACACCTTC.

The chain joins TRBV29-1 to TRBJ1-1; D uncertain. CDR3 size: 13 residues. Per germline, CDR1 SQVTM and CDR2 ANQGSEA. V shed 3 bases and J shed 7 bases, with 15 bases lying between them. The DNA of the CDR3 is TGCAGCGTTGACAGTTGGGGAGGGTATGAAGCTTTCTTT. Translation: CSVDSWGGYEAFF.

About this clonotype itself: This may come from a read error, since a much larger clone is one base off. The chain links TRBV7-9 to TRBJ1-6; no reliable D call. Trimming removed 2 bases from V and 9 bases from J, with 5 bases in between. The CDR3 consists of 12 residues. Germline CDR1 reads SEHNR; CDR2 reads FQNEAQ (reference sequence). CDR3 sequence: CASSLPCSPLHF. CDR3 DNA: TGTGCCAGCAGCTTACCTTGTTCACCCCTCCACTTT.

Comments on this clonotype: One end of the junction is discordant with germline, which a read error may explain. As DNA, the CDR3 is TGTGCCAGCAGCCTTAATCAAGAGACCCAGTGCTTC. This encodes CASSLNQETQCF. The chain combines TRBV7-9 with TRBJ2-5; D unclear. CDR3 length: 12 amino acids. CDR1 is SEHNR, CDR2 FQNEAQ, per germline (reference sequence).

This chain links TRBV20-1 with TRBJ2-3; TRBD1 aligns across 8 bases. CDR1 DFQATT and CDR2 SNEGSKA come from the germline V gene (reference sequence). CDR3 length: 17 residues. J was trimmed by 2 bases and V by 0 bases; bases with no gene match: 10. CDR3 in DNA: TGCAGTGCTAGAGATCTACGGTGGGACAGGAACACAGATACGCAGTATTTT. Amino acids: CSARDLRWDRNTDTQYF.

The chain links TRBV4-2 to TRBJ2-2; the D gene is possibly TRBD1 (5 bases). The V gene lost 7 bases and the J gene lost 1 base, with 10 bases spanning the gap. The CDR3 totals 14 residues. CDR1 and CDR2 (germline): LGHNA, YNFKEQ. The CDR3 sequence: CASTQTENTGELFF. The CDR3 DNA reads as TGTGCCAGCACCCAGACAGAGAACACCGGGGAGCTGTTTTTT.

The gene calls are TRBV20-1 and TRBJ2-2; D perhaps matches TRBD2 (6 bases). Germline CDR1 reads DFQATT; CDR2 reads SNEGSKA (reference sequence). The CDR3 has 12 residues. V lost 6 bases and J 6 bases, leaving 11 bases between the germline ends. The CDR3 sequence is CSAKLAPGELFF. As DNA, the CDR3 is TGCAGTGCCAAACTAGCCCCCGGGGAGCTGTTTTTT.

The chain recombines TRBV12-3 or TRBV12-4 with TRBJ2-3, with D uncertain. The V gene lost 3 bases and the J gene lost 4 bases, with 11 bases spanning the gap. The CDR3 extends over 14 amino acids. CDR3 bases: TGTGCCAGCAGTTTCACTGCGAGCGCAGATACGCAGTATTTT. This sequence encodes CASSFTASADTQYF.

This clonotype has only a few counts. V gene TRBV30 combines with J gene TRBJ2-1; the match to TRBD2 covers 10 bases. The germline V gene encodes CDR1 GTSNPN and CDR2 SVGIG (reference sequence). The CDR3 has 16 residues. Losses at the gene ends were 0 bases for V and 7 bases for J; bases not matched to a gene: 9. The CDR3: CAWSVPPGLARNEQFF. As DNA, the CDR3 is TGTGCCTGGAGTGTACCTCCGGGACTAGCGAGGAATGAGCAGTTCTTC.

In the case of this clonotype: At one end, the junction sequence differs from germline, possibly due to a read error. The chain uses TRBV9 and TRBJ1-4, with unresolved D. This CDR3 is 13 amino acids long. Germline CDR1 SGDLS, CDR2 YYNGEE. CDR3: CRLSRWSREKLFF. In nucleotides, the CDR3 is TGCCGCTTATCTCGCTGGAGCAGGGAAAAACTGTTTTTT.

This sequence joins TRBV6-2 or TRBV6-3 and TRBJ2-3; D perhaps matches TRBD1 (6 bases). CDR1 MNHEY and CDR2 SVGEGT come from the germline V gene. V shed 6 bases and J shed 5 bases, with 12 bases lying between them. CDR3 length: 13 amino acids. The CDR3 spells CASSRQVGDTQYF. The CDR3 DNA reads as TGTGCCAGCAGCAGACAGGTAGGAGATACGCAGTATTTT.

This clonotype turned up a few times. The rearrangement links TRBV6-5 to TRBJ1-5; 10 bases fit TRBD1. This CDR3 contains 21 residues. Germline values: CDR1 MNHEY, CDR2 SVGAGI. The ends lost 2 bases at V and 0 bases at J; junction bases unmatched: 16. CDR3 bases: TGTGCCAGCAGTTACGCGAATAAAGGGACAGGGGTGACTATTAGCAATCAGCCCCAGCATTTT. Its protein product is CASSYANKGTGVTISNQPQHF.

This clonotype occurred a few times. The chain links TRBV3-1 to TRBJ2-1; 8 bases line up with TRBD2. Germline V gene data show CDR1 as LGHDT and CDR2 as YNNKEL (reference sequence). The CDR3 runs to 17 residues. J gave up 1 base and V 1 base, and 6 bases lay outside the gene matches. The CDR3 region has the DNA TGTGCCAGCAGCCAAGGGGGGACTAGGCTGTCCTACAATGAGCAGTTCTTC. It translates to CASSQGGTRLSYNEQFF.

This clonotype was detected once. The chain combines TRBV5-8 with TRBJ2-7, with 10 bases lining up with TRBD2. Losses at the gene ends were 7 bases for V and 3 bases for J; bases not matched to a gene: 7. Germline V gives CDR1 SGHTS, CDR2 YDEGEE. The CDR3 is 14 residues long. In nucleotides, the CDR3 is TGTGCCAGCTACCTAGCGGGGGATGTCTACGAGCAGTACTTC. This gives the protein CASYLAGDVYEQYF.

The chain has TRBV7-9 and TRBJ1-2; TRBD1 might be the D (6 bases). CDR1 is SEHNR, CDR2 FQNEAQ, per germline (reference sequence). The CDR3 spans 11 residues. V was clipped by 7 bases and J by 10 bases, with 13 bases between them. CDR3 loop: CASNSDSNYTF. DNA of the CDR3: TGTGCCAGCAACTCGGACAGCAACTACACCTTC.

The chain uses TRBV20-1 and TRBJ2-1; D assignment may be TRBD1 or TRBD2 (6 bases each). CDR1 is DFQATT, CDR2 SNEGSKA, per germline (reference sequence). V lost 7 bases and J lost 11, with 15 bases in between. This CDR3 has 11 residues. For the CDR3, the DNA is TGCAGTGTCAGGGGACTGGTCCAGCAGTTCTTC. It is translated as CSVRGLVQQFF.

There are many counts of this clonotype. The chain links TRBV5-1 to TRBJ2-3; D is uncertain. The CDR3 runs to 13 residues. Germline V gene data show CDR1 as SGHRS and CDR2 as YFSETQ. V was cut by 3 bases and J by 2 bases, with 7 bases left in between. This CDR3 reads CASSWRYTDTQYF. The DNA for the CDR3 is TGCGCCAGCAGCTGGCGCTACACAGATACGCAGTATTTT.

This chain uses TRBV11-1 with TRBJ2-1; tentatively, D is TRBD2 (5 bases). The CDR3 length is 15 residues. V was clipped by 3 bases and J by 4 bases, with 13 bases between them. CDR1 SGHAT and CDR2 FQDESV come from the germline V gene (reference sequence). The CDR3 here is CASSFSGKSYNEQFF. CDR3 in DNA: TGTGCCAGCAGCTTCTCCGGGAAATCATACAATGAGCAGTTCTTC.

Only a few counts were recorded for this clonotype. The CDR3 sequence: CASSLITGGNYGYTF. Written as DNA, the CDR3 is TGCGCCAGCAGCTTGATAACGGGAGGGAACTATGGCTACACCTTC. This chain joins TRBV5-1 and TRBJ1-2; D not resolved. V lost 1 base and J lost 2, with 12 bases in between. This CDR3 has 15 residues. Germline CDR1 is SGHRS and CDR2 is YFSETQ.

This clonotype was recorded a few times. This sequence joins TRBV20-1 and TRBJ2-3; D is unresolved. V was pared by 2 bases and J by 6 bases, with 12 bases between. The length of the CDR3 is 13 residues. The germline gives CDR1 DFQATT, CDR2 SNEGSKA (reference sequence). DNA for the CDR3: TGCAGTGCTAGACCCGAACTACGGGATACGCAGTATTTT. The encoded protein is CSARPELRDTQYF.

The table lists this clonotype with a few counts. The CDR3: CSGGTGNGYTF. The CDR3 bases are TGCAGCGGAGGGACAGGGAATGGCTACACCTTC. The rearrangement links TRBV29-1 to TRBJ1-2, with TRBD1 matching 9 bases. CDR1 is SQVTM and CDR2 is ANQGSEA in the germline V gene. Losses at the gene ends were 7 bases for V and 6 bases for J; bases not matched to a gene: 3. This CDR3 is built from 11 residues.

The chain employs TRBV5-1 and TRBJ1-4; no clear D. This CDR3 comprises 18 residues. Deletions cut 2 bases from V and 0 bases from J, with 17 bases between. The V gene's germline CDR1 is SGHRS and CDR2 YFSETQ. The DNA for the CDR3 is TGCGCCAGCAGCTTATCGGGCTTACCGGTTGCAACTAATGAAAAACTGTTTTTT. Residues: CASSLSGLPVATNEKLFF. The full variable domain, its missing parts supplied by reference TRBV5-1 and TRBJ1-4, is KAGVTQTPRYLIKTRGQQVTLSCSPISGHRSVSWYQQTPGQGLQFLFEYFSETQRNKGNFPGRFSGRQFSNSRSEMNVSTLELGDSALYLCASSLSGLPVATNEKLFFGSGTQLSVL.

The CDR3 nucleotides are TGTGCCAGCACCCGAGAGTACCGGGACTACGAGCAGTACTTC. This translates into CASTREYRDYEQYF. This sequence joins TRBV11-2 and TRBJ2-7, with a weak D call TRBD2 (5 bases). The V and J ends lost 7 bases and 3 bases respectively, with 16 bases between them. Germline V gives CDR1 SGHAT, CDR2 FQNNGV. This CDR3 is 14 amino acids long. Supplemented by reference TRBV11-2 and TRBJ2-7, the full variable domain reads EAGVAQSPRYKIIEKRQSVAFWCNPISGHATLYWYQQILGQGPKLLIQFQNNGVVDDSQLPKDRFSAERLKGVDSTLKIQPAKLEDSAVYLCASTREYRDYEQYFGPGTRLTVT.

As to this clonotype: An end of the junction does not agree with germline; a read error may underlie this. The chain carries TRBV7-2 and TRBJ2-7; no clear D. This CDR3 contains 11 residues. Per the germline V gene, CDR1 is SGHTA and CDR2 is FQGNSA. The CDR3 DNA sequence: TGTGCCAGCAGCGCACTTTACGGGCAGTACTTC. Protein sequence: CASSALYGQYF.

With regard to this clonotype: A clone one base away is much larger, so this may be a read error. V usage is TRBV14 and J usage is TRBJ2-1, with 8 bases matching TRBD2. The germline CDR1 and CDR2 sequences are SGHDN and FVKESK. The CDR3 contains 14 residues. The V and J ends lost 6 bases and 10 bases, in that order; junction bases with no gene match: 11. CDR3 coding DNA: TGTGCCAGCAGTATAACTAGCGGCGTCTACGAGCAGTTCTTC. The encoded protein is CASSITSGVYEQFF.

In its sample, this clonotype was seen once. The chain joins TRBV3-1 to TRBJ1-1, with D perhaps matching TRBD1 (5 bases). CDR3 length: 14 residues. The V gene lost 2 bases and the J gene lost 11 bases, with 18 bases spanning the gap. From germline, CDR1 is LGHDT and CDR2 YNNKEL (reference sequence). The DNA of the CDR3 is TGTGCCAGCAGCCAAAGCTCGGGGGTGAGATCGGCTTTCTTT. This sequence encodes CASSQSSGVRSAFF.

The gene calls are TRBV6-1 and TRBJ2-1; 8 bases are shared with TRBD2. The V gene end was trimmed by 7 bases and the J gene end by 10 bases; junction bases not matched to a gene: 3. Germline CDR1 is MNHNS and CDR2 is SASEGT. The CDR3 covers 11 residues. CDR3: CASTGGDEQFF. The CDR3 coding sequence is TGTGCCAGCACCGGGGGGGACGAGCAGTTCTTC.

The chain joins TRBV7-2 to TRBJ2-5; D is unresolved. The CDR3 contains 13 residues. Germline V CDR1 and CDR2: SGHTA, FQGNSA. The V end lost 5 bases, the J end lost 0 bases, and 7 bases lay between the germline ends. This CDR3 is CASSKKYQETQYF. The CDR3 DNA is TGTGCCAGCAGCAAGAAGTACCAAGAGACCCAGTACTTC.

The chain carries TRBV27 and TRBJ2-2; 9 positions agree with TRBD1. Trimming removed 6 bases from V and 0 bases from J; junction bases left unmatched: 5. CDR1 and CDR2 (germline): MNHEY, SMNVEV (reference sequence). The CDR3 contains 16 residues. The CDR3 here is CASRARQGANTGELFF. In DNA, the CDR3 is TGTGCCAGCAGGGCTAGACAGGGGGCGAACACCGGGGAGCTGTTTTTT.